This is a list of T cell receptor beta chains from one sample in a study of cytomegalovirus exposure and HLA in healthy donors. The method was immunoSEQ multiplex PCR; TCRdb's version includes in-frame clones alone and lacks a portion of them. The table has about 190,000 clones, 74% seen once; the top ten hold approximately 3.1%. The specimen was PBMCs. All receptors derive from a woman aged 25 to 39 in good health and CMV-seropositive. Each CDR3 is given with its conserved first and last residue. The order of the fields is V gene, J gene, D gene, CDR3 protein. A D gene is named only where the DNA matches it firmly.

TRBV21-1,TRBJ2-7,NA,CASSKYGRHEQYF
TRBV6-1,TRBJ2-4,NA,CASSVGADIQYF
TRBV27,TRBJ1-2,NA,CASTPRMGDFYGYTF
TRBV7-2,TRBJ2-1,NA,CASSQEGGARYNEQFF
TRBV7-9,TRBJ1-2,TRBD1,CASSTQGVGGYTF
TRBV7-2,NA,TRBD2,CASSRGLAGVSEQYF
TRBV29-1,TRBJ1-5,TRBD1,CSVGQGASNQPQHF
TRBV19,TRBJ1-2,NA,CASSIAQDYGYTF
TRBV20-1,TRBJ2-2,NA,CSARRGGRGFF
TRBV9,TRBJ2-3,NA,CASSVGLSDTQYF
TRBV28,TRBJ2-1,TRBD2,CASSLTLGAGATNEQFF
TRBV5-1,TRBJ2-2,TRBD2,CASSQGLAGAGGELFF
TRBV18,TRBJ2-3,NA,CASSPDITDTQYF
TRBV4-1,TRBJ2-1,TRBD2,CASSQRAAGDPSGEQFF
TRBV19,TRBJ2-2,TRBD1,CASSIGTGRYTGELFF
TRBV19,TRBJ1-5,NA,CASSIPRGDSNQPQHF
TRBV13,TRBJ2-7,NA,CASSVERAEQYF
TRBV5-1,TRBJ2-7,NA,CASSLDRYEQYF
TRBV4-1,TRBJ2-7,TRBD2,CASSQGGAGEQYF
TRBV6-1,TRBJ2-5,NA,CASSEYRVPLLGEQYF
TRBV28,TRBJ2-2,TRBD1,CASSLLGQVYTGELFF
TRBV11-2,TRBJ2-7,NA,CASSLRQISGTGNYEQYF
TRBV7-9,TRBJ1-4,TRBD1,CASSGEGALSEKLFF
TRBV10-3,TRBJ2-3,NA,CAISEGLAIGTDTQYF
TRBV6-1,TRBJ1-1,NA,CASSETGREAFF
TRBV7-9,TRBJ2-1,NA,CASSFPRGSGSYNEQFF
TRBV30,TRBJ1-3,TRBD1,CAWSVYGQVRSGNTIYF
TRBV6-1,TRBJ2-3,TRBD2,CASIGTSGTDTQYF
TRBV7-2,TRBJ2-3,TRBD1,CASSSVRTGRTDTQYF
TRBV29-1,TRBJ1-2,TRBD1,CSVDPDRFGNGNYGYTF
TRBV5-1,TRBJ2-7,TRBD1,CASSLTHGTGSYEQYF
TRBV28,TRBJ1-3,NA,CASSFLLGSSGNTIYF
TRBV10-2,TRBJ2-2,TRBD2,CASSESGGRAAGELFF
TRBV28,TRBJ1-2,NA,CASSLQGFYSYTF
TRBV11-2,TRBJ2-1,NA,CASSLGDGSNEQFF
TRBV27,TRBJ1-2,NA,CASRAGMGGLYGYTF
TRBV11-2,TRBJ2-3,NA,CASSSRTDTQYF
TRBV4-1,TRBJ2-1,TRBD2,CASSQDLAVAGYGEQFF
TRBV6-1,TRBJ2-1,TRBD2,CASRGAGGPYEQFF
TRBV27,TRBJ2-2,NA,CASTKSLSAGELFF
TRBV27,TRBJ1-2,NA,CASSSAGVEEHGYTF
TRBV7-2,TRBJ2-7,NA,CASSQPGLTSYEQYF
TRBV7-6,TRBJ2-5,NA,CASSLDAVQETQYF
TRBV27,TRBJ1-4,TRBD1,CASSSHRGVEKLFF
TRBV18,TRBJ2-2,TRBD2,CASSPIAGGRETGELFF
TRBV19,TRBJ2-7,NA,CASSIGTQGNYEQYF
TRBV28,TRBJ2-7,NA,CASNLGGYEQYF
TRBV6-5,TRBJ2-2,TRBD2,CASSYSSGRDTGELFF
TRBV7-9,TRBJ2-7,TRBD2,CSSSPGLAGNYEQYF
TRBV28,TRBJ2-5,NA,CASSLYRERQEQYF
TRBV28,TRBJ2-1,NA,CASSTSRDGNEQFF
TRBV12-2,TRBJ2-1,NA,CASRLGGREGFSYNEQFF
TRBV6-5,TRBJ2-1,NA,CASKDPEGVVHEQFF
TRBV5-4,TRBJ1-1,NA,CASSLAVNGDTEAFF
TRBV25-1,TRBJ1-2,NA,CASSEFQAEGYTF